The source of this TCR beta chain is a study of CD8 T cells in ankylosing spondylitis. CDR1 and CDR2 from the germline V gene are LNHDA and SQIVND (reference sequence). The CDR3 consists of 16 residues. V shed 5 bases and J shed 0 bases, with 15 bases lying between them. Findings of the study overall: Within matched ankylosing spondylitis synovial fluid, disease-linked clones were reportedly significantly enriched. Relatively scarce in peripheral blood, disease-linked clones were CD8+.

The table lists this clonotype with a few counts. Its specificity is unknown. It was by quantitative 5'-RACE with molecular barcodes that TCR beta libraries were made. Via MiXCR, TCRdb re-called the 5' RACE reads, giving one row per CDR3 protein. This table has 39,000 or so distinct CDR3 sequences, under 13% appearing once. This chain connects TRBV19 to TRBJ2-3; unclear D gene. This TCR came from a male donor with ankylosing spondylitis or in good health (not recorded which). Sequenced sample: blood, either unsorted or a sorted T cell fraction (not recorded which). The CDR3 nucleotides are TGTGCCAGTAGTGCGCTCGTCCCCGCGAGCACAGATACGCAGTATTTT. Translation gives CASSALVPASTDTQYF.